Below are 16 T cell receptor beta chains sequenced from a single sample in a study of shared clonotypes between healthy human individuals. The method was immunoSEQ multiplex PCR; TCRdb's version includes in-frame clones alone and lacks a portion of them. The sample gives 2.3 million or so clones, approximately 93% of which show up once; 0.3% to 0.4% is in the top ten. Specimen: naive CD4+ T cells from PBMCs. The subset denotes: CD45RA+ positively selected. These receptor sequences come from a man between 18 and 35 years old in good health. Some clones in this sample may be carry-over from other donors' samples.

The chain carries TRBV19 and TRBJ2-1, with D perhaps matching TRBD1 (6 bases). The CDR3 has 15 residues. Germline values: CDR1 LNHDA, CDR2 SQIVND (reference sequence). V dropped 4 bases and J dropped 0 bases, with 10 bases sitting between them. The CDR3 DNA sequence: TGTGCCAGTAGTACGCGACAGGACTCCTACAATGAGCAGTTCTTC. Protein: CASSTRQDSYNEQFF.

The chain uses TRBV28 and TRBJ2-7, with TRBD2 matching 10 bases. The CDR3 runs to 17 residues. V was pared by 3 bases and J by 6 bases, with 14 bases of the junction left unmatched. The V gene's germline CDR1 is MDHEN and CDR2 SYDVKM. The CDR3 bases are TGTGCCAGCAGTTTTGGGTTGCGAGCGGGAGGGCCTCTCGAGCAGTACTTC. It translates to CASSFGLRAGGPLEQYF.

The V call is TRBV10-3, the J call TRBJ2-5; a weak D match, TRBD1 (5 bases). The CDR3 consists of 14 residues. V lost 3 bases to trimming and J lost 4 bases, with 12 bases between them. Germline loops: CDR1 ENHRY, CDR2 SYGVKD. The CDR3: CAISDPPRAETQYF. The DNA for the CDR3 is TGTGCCATCAGTGACCCCCCCAGGGCAGAGACCCAGTACTTC.

V and J are TRBV10-1 and TRBJ1-3, with D tentatively TRBD1 (5 bases). The CDR3 runs to 15 residues. Germline V gene lookup returns CDR1 WNHNN and CDR2 SYGVQD (reference sequence). V was pared by 4 bases and J by 2 bases, with 12 bases between. The CDR3 region is CASSGSGTAGNTIYF. The CDR3 DNA reads as TGCGCCAGCAGTGGTTCAGGGACGGCTGGAAACACCATATATTTT.

The chain is built from TRBV28 and TRBJ2-7, with D possibly TRBD2 on 5 matching bases. V lost 6 bases, J lost 5 bases, and 20 bases lay in between. Per the germline V gene, CDR1 is MDHEN and CDR2 is SYDVKM. This CDR3 has 15 residues. The CDR3 DNA reads as TGTGCCAGCAGGGACTCCCGAGGGTCGTGGCACGAGCAGTACTTC. Translation: CASRDSRGSWHEQYF.

A few counts support this clone. This chain links TRBV19 with TRBJ1-1; no definite D call. The CDR3 spans 14 residues. Trimming shortened V by 7 bases and J by 1 base, and 13 bases separated the two germline ends. Germline CDR1 and CDR2: LNHDA and SQIVND (reference sequence). The CDR3 spells CASIPRPPNTEAFF. The CDR3 nucleotides read TGTGCCAGTATTCCGAGGCCACCGAACACTGAAGCTTTCTTT.

The chain links TRBV4-3 to TRBJ2-7; no reliable D call. V was trimmed by 1 base and J by 7 bases, leaving 11 bases between them. Germline V gene data show CDR1 as LGHNA and CDR2 as YSLEER. The CDR3 contains 13 residues. As DNA, the CDR3 is TGCGCCAGCAGCCAAGGAGTTTACGCGGAGCAGTACTTC. Translation gives CASSQGVYAEQYF.

This clone has just one count. The chain joins TRBV30 to TRBJ1-1, with a weak D call TRBD1 (6 bases). The V and J ends lost 0 bases and 8 bases respectively, with 13 bases between them. Germline V gives CDR1 GTSNPN, CDR2 SVGIG (reference sequence). The CDR3 sequence is 13 residues long. The CDR3 coding sequence is TGTGCCTGGAGTGTATGGACAGACCAAGAAGCTTTCTTT. Amino acid sequence: CAWSVWTDQEAFF.

This clone was detected only a few times. J is TRBJ1-1 and V is TRBV29-1, with D tentatively TRBD1 (5 bases). The germline V gene has CDR1 SQVTM and CDR2 ANQGSEA. Trimming removed 6 bases from V and 9 bases from J, with 11 bases in between. The CDR3 is 10 amino acids. The CDR3 here is CSVTGTQAFF. The CDR3 nucleotides read TGCAGCGTCACCGGGACGCAAGCTTTCTTT.

V and J are TRBV5-1 and TRBJ2-6, with TRBD2 matching 9 bases. Trimming cost V 4 bases and J 2 bases; bases outside gene matches: 4. CDR3 size: 16 residues. Per germline, CDR1 SGHRS and CDR2 YFSETQ. This CDR3 is CASSIAGVTGANVLTF. In DNA, the CDR3 is TGCGCCAGCAGCATAGCGGGAGTGACTGGGGCCAACGTCCTGACTTTC.

In its sample, this clone was seen once. The V gene is TRBV5-1, the J gene TRBJ1-3; D gene ambiguous. Germline CDR1 reads SGHRS; CDR2 reads YFSETQ. Trimming cost V 0 bases and J 2 bases, with 9 bases left between them. The CDR3 is made up of 15 amino acids. CDR3 DNA sequence: TGCGCCAGCAGCTTGGACATCCGAACTGGAAACACCATATATTTT. This sequence encodes CASSLDIRTGNTIYF.

This clone appeared once. The V and J genes are TRBV9 and TRBJ1-5; tentatively, D is TRBD1 (5 bases). The ends were cut back, 0 bases at V and 4 bases at J, with 11 bases in the middle. The CDR3 contains 15 residues. Germline V CDR1 and CDR2: SGDLS, YYNGEE. The CDR3 loop is CASSVDSGINQPQHF. The CDR3 DNA is TGTGCCAGCAGCGTAGATTCAGGGATAAATCAGCCCCAGCATTTT.

V gene TRBV2 combines with J gene TRBJ2-1, with 7 bases lining up with TRBD2. CDR1 and CDR2 from the germline V gene are SNHLY and FYNNEI. V shed 9 bases and J 8 bases; nucleotides not matched to a gene: 7. The CDR3 runs 12 residues. The CDR3 coding sequence is TGTGCCAGTAGACTAGCCGGCTATGAGCAGTTCTTC. It specifies CASRLAGYEQFF.

The gene calls are TRBV5-8 and TRBJ2-2, with D possibly matching TRBD2 (5 bases). CDR3 size: 15 residues. With 2 bases removed from V and 5 bases from J, the gap between germline ends came to 13 bases. Per the germline V gene, CDR1 is SGHTS and CDR2 is YDEGEE. CDR3 in amino acids: CASSFRIRGTGELFF. The CDR3 DNA is TGTGCCAGCAGCTTTCGGATACGAGGGACCGGGGAGCTGTTTTTT. Together with reference TRBV5-8 and TRBJ2-2, the CDR3 gives the full variable domain: EAGVTQSPTHLIKTRGQQATLRCSPISGHTSVYWYQQALGLGLQFLLWYDEGEERNRGNFPPRFSGRQFPNYSSELNVNALELEDSALYLCASSFRIRGTGELFFGEGSRLTVL.

A few counts support this clone. The V and J genes are TRBV6-5 and TRBJ1-3; D not resolved. The CDR3 length is 14 residues. V dropped 5 bases and J dropped 0 bases, with 8 bases sitting between them. Germline CDR1 MNHEY, CDR2 SVGAGI. DNA of the CDR3: TGTGCCAGCAGTCCCGGCACCTCTGGAAACACCATATATTTT. This gives the protein CASSPGTSGNTIYF.

This clone was seen just once. The CDR3 here is CASSLVGTGDYNEQFF. For the CDR3, the DNA is TGTGCCAGCAGCTTGGTCGGGACAGGGGACTACAATGAGCAGTTCTTC. This chain joins TRBV5-6 and TRBJ2-1, with 10 positions matching TRBD1. Germline CDR1 and CDR2: SGHDT and YYEEEE. V lost 0 bases to trimming and J lost 3 bases; unmatched junction nucleotides: 3. The CDR3 consists of 16 residues.